One and the same sample provided the 22 T cell receptor beta chains below, sequenced in a study of neurological immune-mediated disorders. TCRdb used MiXCR to reprocess the 5' RACE reads, holding one entry per CDR3 protein. In the table there are fewer than 70,000 distinct CDR3 sequences, more than 7.5% of which are singletons. Documented time point: longitudinal time-point 2. Sequences were obtained from PBMCs. These TCRs come from a man aged 30 to 45 in good health.

The chain uses TRBV25-1 and TRBJ2-5; 13 bases map to TRBD2. Germline-derived CDR1 and CDR2 are MGHDK and SYGVNS. Trimming took 6 bases from V and 4 from J; bases not matched to a gene: 5. CDR3 length: 15 residues. In nucleotides, the CDR3 is TGTGCCAGCAGCCGGACTAGCGGGAGTGGAGAGACCCAGTACTTC. Translating gives CASSRTSGSGETQYF.

Many counts were recorded for this clonotype. The chain recombines TRBV28 with TRBJ2-1; tentatively, D is TRBD2 (6 bases). The CDR3 sequence is 14 residues long. Germline V gene sequence: CDR1 MDHEN, CDR2 SYDVKM. Trimming shortened V by 10 bases and J by 8 bases, and 21 bases separated the two germline ends. In nucleotides, the CDR3 is TGTGCCACCATACGGAGGGCGGGAAGCGATGAGCAGTTCTTC. Its translation: CATIRRAGSDEQFF.

This clonotype has a count of ten or more. The chain uses TRBV29-1 and TRBJ2-7; 13 positions match TRBD2. Germline CDR1 reads SQVTM; CDR2 reads ANQGSEA. The CDR3 extends over 16 amino acids. The V gene end was trimmed by 3 bases and the J gene end by 6 bases; junction bases not matched to a gene: 11. CDR3 sequence (DNA): TGCAGCGTTGATGGGGGGGCTGGGACTAGCGGGACCGAGCAGTACTTC. Amino acid sequence: CSVDGGAGTSGTEQYF.

This clonotype was detected ten times or more. The chain combines TRBV28 with TRBJ2-1, with a possible D match to TRBD2 (6 bases). Germline values: CDR1 MDHEN, CDR2 SYDVKM. The CDR3 contains 17 residues. With 1 base removed from V and 2 bases from J, the gap between germline ends came to 15 bases. The DNA for the CDR3 is TGTGCCAGCAGTTTATCCCTAACTAGCAACACCTACAATGAGCAGTTCTTC. Amino acids: CASSLSLTSNTYNEQFF.

The table lists this clonotype with many counts. This chain links TRBV6-1 with TRBJ2-5; 11 nucleotides agree with TRBD2. Germline V lookup: CDR1 MNHNS, CDR2 SASEGT. V trimming: 8 bases; J trimming: 1 base; junction bases outside the gene matches: 6. The CDR3 runs to 15 residues. The CDR3 DNA follows: TGTGCCAGCTATGGGGGACTAGCGGTCCAAGAGACCCAGTACTTC. Its protein is CASYGGLAVQETQYF.

This clonotype came up many times. This chain links TRBV11-2 with TRBJ2-7; weak D call: TRBD2 (9 bases). The germline CDR1 and CDR2 sequences are SGHAT and FQNNGV. The CDR3 runs to 23 residues. Trimming cost V 2 bases and J 1 base, with 36 bases left between them. The CDR3, as DNA: TGTGCCAGCAGCTTACGTCTTATAGGACAGGGAAGCCCTAGCGGGATGGGGTCCTACGAGCAGTACTTC. This codes for CASSLRLIGQGSPSGMGSYEQYF.

As concerns this clonotype: A much larger clone sits a single nucleotide away, making a read error possible. The genes are TRBV20-1 and TRBJ2-7; D might be TRBD2 (6 bases). Germline CDR1 and CDR2: DFQATT and SNEGSKA (reference sequence). The CDR3 loop spans 17 amino acids. Trimming removed 0 bases at V and 5 bases at J, with 23 bases between. CDR3 sequence (DNA): TGCAGTGCTAGAGAACTATGGGAGGATGCAAAGCCCCACGAGCAGTACTTC. This encodes CSARELWEDAKPHEQYF.

V and J are TRBV5-1 and TRBJ1-1, with D unclear. The V and J ends lost 0 bases and 0 bases respectively, with 9 bases between them. CDR1 is SGHRS and CDR2 is YFSETQ in the germline V gene. CDR3 length equals 15 residues. Here the CDR3 reads CASSLVVAVNTEAFF. Written as DNA, the CDR3 is TGCGCCAGCAGCTTGGTTGTGGCTGTGAACACTGAAGCTTTCTTT. The full variable domain, completed using reference TRBV5-1 and TRBJ1-1, is KAGVTQTPRYLIKTRGQQVTLSCSPISGHRSVSWYQQTPGQGLQFLFEYFSETQRNKGNFPGRFSGRQFSNSRSEMNVSTLELGDSALYLCASSLVVAVNTEAFFGQGTRLTVV.

Turning to this clonotype: This sequence may be a read error, since a much larger clone differs from it by one base. This chain uses TRBV29-1 with TRBJ2-5; D call uncertain. Germline V gene sequence: CDR1 SQVTM, CDR2 ANQGSEA. With 8 bases removed from V and 4 bases from J, the gap between germline ends came to 17 bases. The CDR3 sequence is 13 residues long. CDR3 protein: CSTAGLGAETQYF. The CDR3 DNA sequence: TGCAGCACCGCCGGGCTAGGAGCAGAGACCCAGTACTTC.

This clonotype was seen many times. The chain carries TRBV29-1 and TRBJ2-7; 7 nucleotides line up with TRBD2. Germline CDR1 reads SQVTM; CDR2 reads ANQGSEA. With V trimmed by 5 bases and J by 3 bases, 7 bases remained unmatched. CDR3 length equals 13 residues. The CDR3 reads CSVISSGGYEQYF. For the CDR3, the DNA is TGCAGCGTTATATCTAGCGGAGGCTACGAGCAGTACTTC.

About this clonotype itself: With a much larger clone just one base away, this may be a read error. The rearrangement uses TRBV20-1 and TRBJ1-1; maybe TRBD1 (6 bases). Germline assignment: CDR1 DFQATT and CDR2 SNEGSKA (reference sequence). Trimming removed 1 base at V and 11 bases at J, with 11 bases between. The CDR3 extends over 11 amino acids. The CDR3 reads CSARGGQNAFF. Written as DNA, the CDR3 is TGCAGTGCTAGAGGTGGACAGAACGCTTTCTTT.

This clonotype was observed at least ten times. This sequence joins TRBV28 and TRBJ2-7; the D gene is possibly TRBD2 (6 bases). The germline V gene encodes CDR1 MDHEN and CDR2 SYDVKM. V was shortened by 7 bases and J by 9 bases, with 13 bases between the two germline ends. This CDR3 region has 11 residues. CDR3 amino acids: CASTSLGGQYF. For the CDR3, the DNA is TGTGCCAGCACCTCCCTCGGGGGGCAGTACTTC.

The chain combines TRBV29-1 with TRBJ1-5; D uncertain. Per germline, CDR1 SQVTM and CDR2 ANQGSEA. This CDR3 is built from 13 residues. V dropped 6 bases and J dropped 6 bases, with 15 bases sitting between them. CDR3 protein: CSVASGLGQPQHF. CDR3 DNA: TGCAGCGTAGCATCGGGTTTGGGTCAGCCCCAGCATTTT.

This clonotype was counted at least ten times. The chain links TRBV29-1 to TRBJ2-5; TRBD1 is a possible D gene (5 bases). This CDR3 has 13 residues. CDR1 and CDR2 (germline): SQVTM, ANQGSEA. Trimming took 1 base from V and 5 from J, leaving 11 bases between them. CDR3: CSVEGQGLETQYF. CDR3 DNA: TGCAGCGTTGAAGGGCAGGGATTGGAGACCCAGTACTTC.

This clonotype showed up many times. The chain couples TRBV6-5 to TRBJ1-1; TRBD1 matches 7 bases. CDR3 size: 16 residues. V trimming: 0 bases; J trimming: 6 bases; junction bases outside the gene matches: 10. Germline V gives CDR1 MNHEY, CDR2 SVGAGI. The CDR3 here is CASSYSGTASGAEAFF. CDR3 DNA sequence: TGTGCCAGCAGTTACTCCGGGACAGCCTCGGGTGCTGAAGCTTTCTTT.

This clonotype was recorded at least ten times. The chain has TRBV12-3 or TRBV12-4 and TRBJ2-3; TRBD2 matches at 8 bases. V lost 6 bases to trimming and J lost 1 base; unmatched junction nucleotides: 3. The CDR3 covers 14 residues. The CDR3 DNA sequence: TGTGCCAGCAGCGTGACTAGCGGCACAGATACGCAGTATTTT. This translates into CASSVTSGTDTQYF.

This clonotype appeared many times. This chain connects TRBV10-3 to TRBJ1-4; D is possibly TRBD1 (6 bases). This CDR3 region has 15 residues. Germline CDR1 reads ENHRY; CDR2 reads SYGVKD. V lost 10 bases and J lost 0, with 15 bases in between. The CDR3 DNA follows: TGTGCCAGTTCGACAGGAACCGCAACTAATGAAAAACTGTTTTTT. This codes for CASSTGTATNEKLFF.

This clonotype was seen at least ten times. The chain combines TRBV7-9 with TRBJ1-1; D not certain. V was clipped by 2 bases and J by 1 base, with 11 bases between them. The germline V gene has CDR1 SEHNR and CDR2 FQNEAQ (reference sequence). The CDR3 contains 15 residues. The CDR3 sequence is CASSLLSGGNTEAFF. The CDR3 nucleotides read TGTGCCAGCAGCTTACTTAGTGGCGGGAACACTGAAGCTTTCTTT.

This chain links TRBV20-1 with TRBJ2-1, with D perhaps matching TRBD1 or TRBD2 (5 bases each). The CDR3 has 17 amino acids. Germline-derived CDR1 and CDR2 are DFQATT and SNEGSKA (reference sequence). The V and J ends lost 6 bases and 0 bases respectively, with 21 bases between them. In DNA form, the CDR3 reads TGCAGTGCGGACAACGTACTAGAGGATATCTCCTACAATGAGCAGTTCTTC. It codes for CSADNVLEDISYNEQFF.

This clonotype occurred many times. CDR3 region: CASSFAGVLEQYF. DNA of the CDR3: TGCGCCAGCAGCTTCGCGGGAGTCCTCGAGCAGTACTTC. The chain links TRBV5-1 to TRBJ2-7; 7 bases are shared with TRBD2. Trimming cost V 2 bases and J 6 bases; bases outside gene matches: 5. CDR1 and CDR2 from the germline V gene are SGHRS and YFSETQ. The CDR3 extends over 13 amino acids.

The chain combines TRBV5-1 with TRBJ1-4, with D perhaps matching TRBD1 (5 bases). This CDR3 spans 14 amino acids. V was pared by 4 bases and J by 5 bases, with 12 bases between. Germline V gives CDR1 SGHRS, CDR2 YFSETQ. The CDR3 region has the DNA TGCGCCAGCAGCCTCGACAGTTCCAATGAAAAACTGTTTTTT. This sequence encodes CASSLDSSNEKLFF. Complete variable domain (other parts from reference TRBV5-1 and TRBJ1-4): KAGVTQTPRYLIKTRGQQVTLSCSPISGHRSVSWYQQTPGQGLQFLFEYFSETQRNKGNFPGRFSGRQFSNSRSEMNVSTLELGDSALYLCASSLDSSNEKLFFGSGTQLSVL.

This clonotype was recorded many times. This chain connects TRBV20-1 to TRBJ2-7; 10 bases agree with TRBD1. The CDR3 consists of 13 residues. Losses at the gene ends were 5 bases for V and 6 bases for J; bases not matched to a gene: 7. Germline assignment: CDR1 DFQATT and CDR2 SNEGSKA (reference sequence). The DNA of the CDR3 is TGCAGTGCTCCGGACAGGGGGTTTGGCGAGCAGTACTTC. Encoded protein: CSAPDRGFGEQYF.